The rows below give T cell receptor beta chains drawn from one sample of a study of monozygotic twins with inflammatory bowel disease. From its re-call of the 5' RACE reads, TCRdb lists each CDR3 protein once, without DNA. This sample's table reports some 210,000 distinct CDR3 sequences. Sequencing was performed on blood. These receptors were collected from a human donor with ulcerative colitis or Crohn's disease, or a healthy co-twin of an affected twin (not recorded which). Each CDR3 is given with its conserved first and last residue.

CDR3aa: CATSDGRDRVRDEQFF
j_gene: TRBJ2-1
v_gene: TRBV24-1

CDR3aa: CASSLFGGTTDTQYF
j_gene: TRBJ2-3
v_gene: TRBV5-1

CDR3aa: CASSLGGQGGEKLFF
j_gene: TRBJ1-4
v_gene: TRBV5-6

CDR3aa: CASSLEGPQETQYF
j_gene: TRBJ2-5
v_gene: TRBV5-1

CDR3aa: CASSPQYTDYGYTF
j_gene: TRBJ1-2
v_gene: TRBV7-3

CDR3aa: CSVEGRDEQYF
j_gene: TRBJ2-7
v_gene: TRBV29-1

CDR3aa: CASSLPGTGGSSYNEQFF
j_gene: TRBJ2-1
v_gene: TRBV5-1

CDR3aa: CASSKRQGFPYYEQYF
j_gene: TRBJ2-7
v_gene: TRBV21-1

CDR3aa: CASSLSGAGWGTEAFF
j_gene: TRBJ1-1
v_gene: TRBV5-5

CDR3aa: CASSANRDWEQYF
j_gene: TRBJ2-7
v_gene: TRBV25-1

CDR3aa: CSASQVVKNIQYF
j_gene: TRBJ2-4
v_gene: TRBV20-1

CDR3aa: CSFRQGMNTEAFF
j_gene: TRBJ1-1
v_gene: TRBV29-1

CDR3aa: CSVAGTANQPQHF
j_gene: TRBJ1-5
v_gene: TRBV29-1

CDR3aa: CASSTRQGGAEAFF
j_gene: TRBJ1-1
v_gene: TRBV5-1

CDR3aa: CATSRKGTGVRNEQFF
j_gene: TRBJ2-1
v_gene: TRBV15

CDR3aa: CASSSPGQTISTDTQYF
j_gene: TRBJ2-3
v_gene: TRBV12-3/TRBV12-4

CDR3aa: CASTLLALNYGYTF
j_gene: TRBJ1-2
v_gene: TRBV12-3/TRBV12-4

CDR3aa: CASSPQGAGVTEAFF
j_gene: TRBJ1-1
v_gene: TRBV7-6

CDR3aa: CASSKGTSRSQPQHF
j_gene: TRBJ1-5
v_gene: TRBV19

CDR3aa: CASSLTYNEQFF
j_gene: TRBJ2-1
v_gene: TRBV7-6